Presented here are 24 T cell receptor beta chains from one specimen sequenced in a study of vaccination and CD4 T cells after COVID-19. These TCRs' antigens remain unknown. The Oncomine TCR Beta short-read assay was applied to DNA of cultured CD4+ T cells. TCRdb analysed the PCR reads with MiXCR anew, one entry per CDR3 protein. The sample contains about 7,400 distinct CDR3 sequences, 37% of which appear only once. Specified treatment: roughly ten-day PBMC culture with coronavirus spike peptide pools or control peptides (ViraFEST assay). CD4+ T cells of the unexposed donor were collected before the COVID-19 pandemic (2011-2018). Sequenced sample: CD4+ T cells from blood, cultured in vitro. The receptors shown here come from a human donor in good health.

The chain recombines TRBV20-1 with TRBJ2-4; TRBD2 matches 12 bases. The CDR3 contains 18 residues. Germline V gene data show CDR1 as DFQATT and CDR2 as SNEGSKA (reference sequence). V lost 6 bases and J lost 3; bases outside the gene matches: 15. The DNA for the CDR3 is TGCAGTGCAATTCCTCTAGCGGGGGGGCGGTGGGACAAAAACATTCAGTACTTC. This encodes CSAIPLAGGRWDKNIQYF.

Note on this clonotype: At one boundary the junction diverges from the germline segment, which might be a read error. The CDR3 sequence: CARSSKRQLEITDTQYF. The CDR3 coding sequence is TGTGCCAGAAGTTCCAAACGGCAGCTCGAGATTACAGATACGCAGTATTTT. The chain joins TRBV6-2 or TRBV6-3 to TRBJ2-3; D remains unclear. Germline V gives CDR1 MNHEY, CDR2 SVGEGT. The CDR3 is made up of 17 amino acids.

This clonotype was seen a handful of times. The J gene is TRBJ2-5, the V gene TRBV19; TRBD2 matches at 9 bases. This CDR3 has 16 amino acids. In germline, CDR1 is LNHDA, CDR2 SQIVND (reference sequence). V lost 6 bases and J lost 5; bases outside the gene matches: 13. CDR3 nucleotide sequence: TGTGCCAGTAGAATGGGGAGAGCGGGGGGCGCGGAGACCCAGTACTTC. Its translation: CASRMGRAGGAETQYF.

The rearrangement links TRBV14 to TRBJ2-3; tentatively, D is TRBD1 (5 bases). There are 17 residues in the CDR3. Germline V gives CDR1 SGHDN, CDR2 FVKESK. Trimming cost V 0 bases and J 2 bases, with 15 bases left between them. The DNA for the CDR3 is TGTGCCAGCAGCCAAGACCTGTCCCCAGGGTACACAGATACGCAGTATTTT. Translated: CASSQDLSPGYTDTQYF.

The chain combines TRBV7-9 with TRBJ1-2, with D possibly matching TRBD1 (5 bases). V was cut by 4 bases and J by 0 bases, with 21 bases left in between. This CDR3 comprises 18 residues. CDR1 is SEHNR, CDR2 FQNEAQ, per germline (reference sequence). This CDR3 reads CASSSTVGRASPNYGYTF. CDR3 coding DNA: TGTGCCAGCAGCTCCACCGTGGGCAGGGCGTCACCTAACTATGGCTACACCTTC.

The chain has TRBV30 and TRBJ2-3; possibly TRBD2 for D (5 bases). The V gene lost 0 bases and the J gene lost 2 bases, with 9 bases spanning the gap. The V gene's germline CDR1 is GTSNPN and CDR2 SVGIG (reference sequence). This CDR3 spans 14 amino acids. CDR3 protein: CAWSVRLATDTQYF. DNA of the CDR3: TGTGCCTGGAGTGTACGGCTAGCCACAGATACGCAGTATTTT.

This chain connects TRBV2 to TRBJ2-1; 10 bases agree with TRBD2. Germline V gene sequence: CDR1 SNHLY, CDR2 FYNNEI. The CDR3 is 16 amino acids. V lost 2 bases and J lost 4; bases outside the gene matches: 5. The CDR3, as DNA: TGTGCCAGCAGTGAACCAGGACTAGCGGATTACAATGAGCAGTTCTTC. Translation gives CASSEPGLADYNEQFF.

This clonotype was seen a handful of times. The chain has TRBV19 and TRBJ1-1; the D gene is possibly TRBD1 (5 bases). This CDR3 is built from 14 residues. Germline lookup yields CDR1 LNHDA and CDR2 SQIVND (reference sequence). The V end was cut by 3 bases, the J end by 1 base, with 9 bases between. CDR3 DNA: TGTGCCAGTAGTATTGCGACAGAGAACACTGAAGCTTTCTTT. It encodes CASSIATENTEAFF.

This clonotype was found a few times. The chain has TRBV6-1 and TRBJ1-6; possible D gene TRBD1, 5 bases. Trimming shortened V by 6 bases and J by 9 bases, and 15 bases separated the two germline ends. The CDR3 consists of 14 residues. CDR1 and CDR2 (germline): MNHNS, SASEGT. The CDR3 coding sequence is TGTGCCAGCAGGAATGGGGGGAGGGGTTCACCCCTCCACTTT. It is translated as CASRNGGRGSPLHF.

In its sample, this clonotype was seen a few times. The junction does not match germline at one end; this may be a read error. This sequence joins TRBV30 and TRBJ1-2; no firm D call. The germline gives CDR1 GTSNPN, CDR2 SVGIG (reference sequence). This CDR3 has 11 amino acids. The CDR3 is CAWSVARTALF. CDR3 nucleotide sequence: TGTGCCTGGAGTGTAGCTCGAACGGCCTTATTC.

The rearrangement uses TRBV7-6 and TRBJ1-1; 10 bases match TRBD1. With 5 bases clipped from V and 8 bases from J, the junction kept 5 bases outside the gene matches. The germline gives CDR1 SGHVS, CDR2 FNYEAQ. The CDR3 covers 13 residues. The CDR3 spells CASSGLDRGEAFF. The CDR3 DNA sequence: TGTGCCAGCAGCGGGCTGGACAGGGGGGAAGCTTTCTTT.

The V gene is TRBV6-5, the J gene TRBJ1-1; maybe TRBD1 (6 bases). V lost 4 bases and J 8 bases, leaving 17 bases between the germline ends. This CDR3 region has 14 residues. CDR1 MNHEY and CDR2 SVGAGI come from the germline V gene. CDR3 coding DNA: TGTGCCAGCAGTTCCGGGGGGGGCAGGCCGGAAGCTTTCTTT. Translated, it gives CASSSGGGRPEAFF.

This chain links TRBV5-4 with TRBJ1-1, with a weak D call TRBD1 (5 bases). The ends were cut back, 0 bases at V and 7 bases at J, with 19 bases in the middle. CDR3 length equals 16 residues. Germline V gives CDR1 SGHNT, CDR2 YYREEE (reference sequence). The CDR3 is CASSLDPAGADGEAFF. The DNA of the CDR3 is TGTGCCAGCAGCTTGGATCCGGCCGGGGCCGACGGTGAAGCTTTCTTT.

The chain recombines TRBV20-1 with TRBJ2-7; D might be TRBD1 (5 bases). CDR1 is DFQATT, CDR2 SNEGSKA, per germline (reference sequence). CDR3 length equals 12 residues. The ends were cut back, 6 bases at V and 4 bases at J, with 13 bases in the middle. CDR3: CSAGLLVYEQYF. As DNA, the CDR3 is TGCAGTGCGGGGCTGTTAGTTTACGAGCAGTACTTC.

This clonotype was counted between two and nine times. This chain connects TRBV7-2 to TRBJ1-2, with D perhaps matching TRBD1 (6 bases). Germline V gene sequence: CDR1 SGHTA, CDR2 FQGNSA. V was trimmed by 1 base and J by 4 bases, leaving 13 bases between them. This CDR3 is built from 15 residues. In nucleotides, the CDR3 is TGTGCCAGCAGCTTAGGAGGGGGGACACTCTATGGCTACACCTTC. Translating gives CASSLGGGTLYGYTF.

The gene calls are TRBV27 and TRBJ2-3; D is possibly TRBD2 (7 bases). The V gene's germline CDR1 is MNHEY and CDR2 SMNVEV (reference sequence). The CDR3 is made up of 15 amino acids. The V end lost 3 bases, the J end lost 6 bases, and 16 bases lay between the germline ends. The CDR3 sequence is CASSFRGGVTDTQYF. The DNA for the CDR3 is TGTGCCAGCAGTTTTAGGGGGGGCGTTACGGATACGCAGTATTTT.

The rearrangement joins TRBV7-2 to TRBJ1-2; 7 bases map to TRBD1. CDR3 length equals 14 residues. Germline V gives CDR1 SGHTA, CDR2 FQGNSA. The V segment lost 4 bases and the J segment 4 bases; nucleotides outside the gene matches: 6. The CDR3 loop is CASSSRDRVYGYTF. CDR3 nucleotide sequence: TGTGCCAGCAGCTCGAGAGACAGGGTCTATGGCTACACCTTC.

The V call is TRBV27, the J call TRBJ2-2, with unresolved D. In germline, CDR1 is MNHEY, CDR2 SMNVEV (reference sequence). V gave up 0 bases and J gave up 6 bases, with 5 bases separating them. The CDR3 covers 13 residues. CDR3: CASSLSDAGELFF. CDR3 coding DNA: TGTGCCAGCAGTTTATCGGACGCCGGGGAGCTGTTTTTT.

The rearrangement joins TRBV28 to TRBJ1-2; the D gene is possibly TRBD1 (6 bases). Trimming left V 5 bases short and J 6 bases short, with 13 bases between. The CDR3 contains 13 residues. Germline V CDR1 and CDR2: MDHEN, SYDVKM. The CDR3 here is CASSPGTTNGYTF. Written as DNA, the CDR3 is TGTGCCAGCAGTCCCGGGACAACAAATGGCTACACCTTC.

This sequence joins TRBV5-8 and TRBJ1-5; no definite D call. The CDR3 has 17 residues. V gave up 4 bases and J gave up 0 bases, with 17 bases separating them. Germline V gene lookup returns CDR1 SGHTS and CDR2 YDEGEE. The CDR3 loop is CASSPRGSLASNQPQHF. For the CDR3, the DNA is TGTGCCAGCAGCCCACGTGGCAGCCTCGCTAGCAATCAGCCCCAGCATTTT.

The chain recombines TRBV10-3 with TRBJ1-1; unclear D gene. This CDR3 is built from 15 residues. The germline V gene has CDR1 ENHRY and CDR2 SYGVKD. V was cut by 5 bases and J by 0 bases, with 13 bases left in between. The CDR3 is CAISRNLQMNTEAFF. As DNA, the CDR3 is TGTGCCATCAGTAGGAACTTACAAATGAACACTGAAGCTTTCTTT.

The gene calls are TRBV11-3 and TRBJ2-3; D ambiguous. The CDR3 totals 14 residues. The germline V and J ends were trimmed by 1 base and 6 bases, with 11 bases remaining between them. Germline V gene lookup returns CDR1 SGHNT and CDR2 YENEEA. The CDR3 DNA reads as TGTGCCAGCAGCTTAGTCAGTTCGGTGGATACGCAGTATTTT. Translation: CASSLVSSVDTQYF.

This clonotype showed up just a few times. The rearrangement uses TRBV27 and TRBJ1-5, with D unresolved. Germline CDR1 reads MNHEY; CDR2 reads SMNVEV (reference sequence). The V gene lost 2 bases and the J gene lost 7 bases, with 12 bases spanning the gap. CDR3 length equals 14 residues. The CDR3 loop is CASSLMAEGQPQHF. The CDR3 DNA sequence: TGTGCCAGCAGTTTAATGGCAGAAGGACAGCCCCAGCATTTT.

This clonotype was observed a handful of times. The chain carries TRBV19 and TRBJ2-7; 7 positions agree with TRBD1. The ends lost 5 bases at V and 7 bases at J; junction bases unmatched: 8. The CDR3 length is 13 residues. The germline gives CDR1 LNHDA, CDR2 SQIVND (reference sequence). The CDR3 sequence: CASSPRQGWEQYF. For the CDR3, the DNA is TGTGCCAGTAGTCCCCGACAGGGATGGGAGCAGTACTTC.